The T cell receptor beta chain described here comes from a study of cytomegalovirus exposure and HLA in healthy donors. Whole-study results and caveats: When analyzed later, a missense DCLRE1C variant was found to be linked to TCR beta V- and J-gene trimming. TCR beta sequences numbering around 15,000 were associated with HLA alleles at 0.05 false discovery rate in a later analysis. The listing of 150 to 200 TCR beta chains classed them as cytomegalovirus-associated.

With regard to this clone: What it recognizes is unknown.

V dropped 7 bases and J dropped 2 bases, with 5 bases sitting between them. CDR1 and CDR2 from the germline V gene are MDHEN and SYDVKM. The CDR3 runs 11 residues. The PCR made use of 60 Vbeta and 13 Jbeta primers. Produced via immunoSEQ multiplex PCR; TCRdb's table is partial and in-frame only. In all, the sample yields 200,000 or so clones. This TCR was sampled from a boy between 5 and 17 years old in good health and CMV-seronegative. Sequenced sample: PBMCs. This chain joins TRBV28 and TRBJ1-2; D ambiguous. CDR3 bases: TGTGCCAGCAACACAAACTATGGCTACACCTTC. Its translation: CASNTNYGYTF.